The entry below gives a single T cell receptor beta chain sequence along with its context. Its specificity is unknown. The timepoints at which blood was sampled were baseline, cycle 4 day 1, and cycle 7 day 1. The data derive from a study of OX40 agonist ivuxolimab in advanced cancers. Study-wide points: Dose levels from 0.1 to 3.0 mg/kg saw CD4+ and CD8+ blood T cells expand clonally by week 6.

V lost 0 bases, J lost 5 bases, and 13 bases lay in between. CDR1 SGHDN and CDR2 FVKESK come from the germline V gene. The CDR3 is 15 residues long. Clones were sequenced by immunoSEQ multiplex PCR, and TCRdb holds only the in-frame ones, with some missing. Of about 70,000 clones in the sample, approximately 92% are singletons; the top ten hold roughly 5%. This sample comprised CD4+ or CD8+ T cells sorted from blood, obtained in a trial of the OX40 agonist ivuxolimab. This TCR was sampled from an adult with an advanced solid tumor such as melanoma, head and neck, liver or kidney cancer. This chain links TRBV14 with TRBJ2-5, with a tentative D call TRBD1 (6 bases). The CDR3 coding sequence is TGTGCCAGCAGCCAAGATGTGAACAGGGTTGAGACCCAGTACTTC. Its protein product is CASSQDVNRVETQYF.